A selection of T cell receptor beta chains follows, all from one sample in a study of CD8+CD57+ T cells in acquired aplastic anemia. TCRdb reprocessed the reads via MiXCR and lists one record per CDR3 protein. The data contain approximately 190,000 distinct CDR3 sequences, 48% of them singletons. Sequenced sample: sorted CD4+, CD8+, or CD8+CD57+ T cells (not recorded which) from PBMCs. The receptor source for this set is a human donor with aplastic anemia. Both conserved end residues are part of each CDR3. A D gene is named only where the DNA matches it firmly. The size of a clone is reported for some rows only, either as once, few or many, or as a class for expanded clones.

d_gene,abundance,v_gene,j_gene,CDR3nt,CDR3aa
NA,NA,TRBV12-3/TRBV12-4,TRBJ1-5,TGTGCCAGCAGTTTAGTGGGCTCGACAATGGGGTTATATAGCAATCAGCCCCAGCATTTT,CASSLVGSTMGLYSNQPQHF
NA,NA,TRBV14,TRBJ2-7,TGTGCCAGCAGCCAAGGTCGGGGAAGCTCCTACGAGCAGTACTTC,CASSQGRGSSYEQYF
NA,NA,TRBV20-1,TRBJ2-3,TGCAGTGCGCAAAGGCGGGGAGCAGATACGCAGTATTTT,CSAQRRGADTQYF
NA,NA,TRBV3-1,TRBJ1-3,TGTGCCAGCAGCCAAGATCTCCCGGGACACGGACGCCCTGGAAACACCATATATTTT,CASSQDLPGHGRPGNTIYF
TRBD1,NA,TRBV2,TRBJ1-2,TGTGCCAGCAGCGTGACAGGGTTCGGAGACTACACCTTC,CASSVTGFGDYTF
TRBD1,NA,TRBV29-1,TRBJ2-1,TGCAGCGCTACAGGGGCTGGAGGCAATGAGCAGTTCTTC,CSATGAGGNEQFF
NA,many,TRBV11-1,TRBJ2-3,TGTGCCAGCAGCTTATTTGGTTTTCAGACCCGGGTTGGCACAGATACGCAGTATTTT,CASSLFGFQTRVGTDTQYF
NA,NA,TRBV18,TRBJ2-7,TGTGCCAGCTCACCCGCGGACTACGAGCAGTACTTC,CASSPADYEQYF
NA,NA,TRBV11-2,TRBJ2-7,TGTGCCAGCAGCTTAGTCGGTAACCGCTACGAGCAGTACTTC,CASSLVGNRYEQYF
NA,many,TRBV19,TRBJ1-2,TGTGCCAGTAAATTATTAGCGGCATTAAACTATGGCTACACCTTC,CASKLLAALNYGYTF
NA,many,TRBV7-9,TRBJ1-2,TGTGCCAGCAGCCTCCTCGGGGGGACTAACTATGGCTACACCTTC,CASSLLGGTNYGYTF
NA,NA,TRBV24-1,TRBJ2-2,TGTGCCACCAGTGATTGGGCAGGGGACACCGGGGAGCTGTTTTTT,CATSDWAGDTGELFF
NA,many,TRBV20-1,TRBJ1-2,TGCAGTGCTAGCGGAGGGGGCTATGGCTACACCTTC,CSASGGGYGYTF
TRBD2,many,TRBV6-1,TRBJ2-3,TGTGCCAGCAGGCCACTAGCGATTATGGATACGCAGTATTTT,CASRPLAIMDTQYF
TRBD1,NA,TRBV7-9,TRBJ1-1,TGTGCCAGCAGCGATGACAGGGGCCAAGCTTTCTTT,CASSDDRGQAFF
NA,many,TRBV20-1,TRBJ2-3,TGCAGTGCTCCAGTAAGGGGTAGCACAGATACGCAGTATTTT,CSAPVRGSTDTQYF
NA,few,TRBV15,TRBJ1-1,TGTGCCACCAGCAAACTCCAGATGCTCACTGAAGCTTTCTTT,CATSKLQMLTEAFF
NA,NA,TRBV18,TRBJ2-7,TGTGCCAGCTCACCACTCGGGGCCGGTGGCGAGCAGTACTTC,CASSPLGAGGEQYF
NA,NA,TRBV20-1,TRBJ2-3,TGCAGTGCTTCTACAGGGAGCACAGATACGCAGTACTTT,CSASTGSTDTQYF
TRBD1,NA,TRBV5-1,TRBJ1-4,TGCGCCAGCAGCCAACAGGGGGGTAATGAAAAACTGTTTTTT,CASSQQGGNEKLFF
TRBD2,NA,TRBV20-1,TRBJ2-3,TGCAGTGCTAGACTAGCGGGGGCGGGAGATACGCAGTATTTT,CSARLAGAGDTQYF
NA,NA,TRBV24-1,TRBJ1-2,TGTGCCACCAGTGATTTGAAGCGGGAAGTGGGGGGAGGCTACACCTTC,CATSDLKREVGGGYTF
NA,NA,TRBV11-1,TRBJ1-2,TGTGCCAGCAGCTTAATAGTGGTACCGAGAAAGCTCGGCTACACCTTC,CASSLIVVPRKLGYTF
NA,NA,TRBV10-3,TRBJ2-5,TGTGCCATCAGTGGGGGTCGAGAGACCCAGTACTTC,CAISGGRETQYF
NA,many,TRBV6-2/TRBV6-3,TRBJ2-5,TGTGCCAGCAGTTACTCGACGTGGGGGACCCAGTACTTC,CASSYSTWGTQYF
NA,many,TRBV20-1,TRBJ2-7,TGCAGTGCTAGAGATCGGGCTAGAACCTACGAGCAGTACTTC,CSARDRARTYEQYF
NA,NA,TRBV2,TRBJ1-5,TGTGCCAGCAACGTACAGGGCGGTAATCAGCCCCAGCATTTT,CASNVQGGNQPQHF
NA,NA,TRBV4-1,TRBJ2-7,TGCGCCAGCAGCGGTGACAGGGGACTACCCTACGAGCAGTACTTC,CASSGDRGLPYEQYF
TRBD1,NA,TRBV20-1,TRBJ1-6,TGCAGTGCGCCGTCCTTAGGACAGGGGAAGAGCGGGGATAATTCACCCCTCCACTTT,CSAPSLGQGKSGDNSPLHF
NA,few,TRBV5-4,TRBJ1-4,TGTGCCAGCAGCCTCAAAGAGGGGGGGGATGAAAAACTGTTTTTT,CASSLKEGGDEKLFF
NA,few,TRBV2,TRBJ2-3,TGTGCCAGCAGTGAACCACAGGCACCAACCAAAGATACGCAGTATTTT,CASSEPQAPTKDTQYF
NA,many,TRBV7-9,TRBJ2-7,TGTGCCAGCAGCCCGCGCGAGTACGAGCAGTACTTC,CASSPREYEQYF
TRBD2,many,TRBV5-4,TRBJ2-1,TGTGCCAGCAGCCTTGGAGCGGGAAACAATGAGCAGTTCTTC,CASSLGAGNNEQFF
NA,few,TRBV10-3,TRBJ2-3,TGTGCCATCTGGGGGGGCGGCACAGATACGCAGTATTTT,CAIWGGGTDTQYF
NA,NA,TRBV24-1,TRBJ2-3,TGTGCCACCAGTGACCCCGACTTAGATACGCAGTATTTT,CATSDPDLDTQYF
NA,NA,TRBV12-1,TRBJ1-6,TGTGCCAGCAGCTTGGTGAGGCCGAGGGTCGGCCCGAGCTCCTATAATTCACCCCTCCACTTT,CASSLVRPRVGPSSYNSPLHF
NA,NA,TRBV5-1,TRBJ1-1,TGCGCCAGCACGGAGCCCACGAACACTGAAGCTTTCTTT,CASTEPTNTEAFF
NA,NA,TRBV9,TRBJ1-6,TGTGCCAGCAGCGTATCCGGGTTTAATTCACCCCTCCACTTT,CASSVSGFNSPLHF
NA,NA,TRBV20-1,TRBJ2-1,TGCAGTGCCGGCAACCTCCGGGCCATCAAGAATGAGCAGTTCTTC,CSAGNLRAIKNEQFF
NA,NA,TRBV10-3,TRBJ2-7,TGTGCCATCAGTGATTTGGGGGGGACAAGGAACGAGCAGTACTTC,CAISDLGGTRNEQYF
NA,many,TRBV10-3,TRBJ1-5,TGTGCCATCAGTGAGGACCCTACTCATCAGCCCCAGCATTTT,CAISEDPTHQPQHF
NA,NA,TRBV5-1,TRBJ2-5,TGTGCCAGCAGCTTACGGGGGAGGGAGACCCAGTACTTC,CASSLRGRETQYF
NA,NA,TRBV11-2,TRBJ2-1,TGTGCCAGCAGCTTACCCGCAGGGGGGAGCTCCTACAATGAGCAGTTCTTC,CASSLPAGGSSYNEQFF
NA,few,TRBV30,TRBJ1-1,TGTGCCTGGAGTGGGGGGGGTAGGGGTTTGGAAGCTTTCTTT,CAWSGGGRGLEAFF
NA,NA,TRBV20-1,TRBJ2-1,TGCAGTGCTTGGACAGTCAATGAGCAGTTCTTC,CSAWTVNEQFF
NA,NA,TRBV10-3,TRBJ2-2,TGTGCCAGCAGCCTAGGCAGGGTTAGGGAGCTGTTTTTT,CASSLGRVRELFF
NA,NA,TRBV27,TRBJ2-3,TGTGCCAGCAGTTTGAAGGCGGGTAGGGGCACAGATACGCAGTATTTT,CASSLKAGRGTDTQYF
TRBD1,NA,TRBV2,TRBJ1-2,TGTGCCAGCAGTGGGCAGGAGGGACAGGGGCTCACCTTC,CASSGQEGQGLTF
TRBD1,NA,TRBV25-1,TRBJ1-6,TGTGCCAGCAGTGAATTCACCGGGACAGGGGTCTCACCCCTCCACTTT,CASSEFTGTGVSPLHF
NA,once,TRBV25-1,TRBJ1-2,TGTGCCAGCAGTGAGACAGCTGGCTACACCTTC,CASSETAGYTF
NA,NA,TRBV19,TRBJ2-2,TGTGCCAGTCGACAGGTAGCCACCGGGGAGCTGTTTTTT,CASRQVATGELFF